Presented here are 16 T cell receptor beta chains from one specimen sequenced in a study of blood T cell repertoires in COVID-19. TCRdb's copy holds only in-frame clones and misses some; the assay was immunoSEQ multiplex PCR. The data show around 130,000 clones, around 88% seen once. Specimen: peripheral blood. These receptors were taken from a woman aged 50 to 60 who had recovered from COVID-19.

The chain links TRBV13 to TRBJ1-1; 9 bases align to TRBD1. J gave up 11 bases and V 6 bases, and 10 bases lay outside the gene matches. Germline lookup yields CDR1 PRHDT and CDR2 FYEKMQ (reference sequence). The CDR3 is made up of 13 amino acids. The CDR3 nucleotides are TGTGCCAGCAGGATTACAGGGGGCCGGGGTGCTTTCTTT. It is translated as CASRITGGRGAFF.

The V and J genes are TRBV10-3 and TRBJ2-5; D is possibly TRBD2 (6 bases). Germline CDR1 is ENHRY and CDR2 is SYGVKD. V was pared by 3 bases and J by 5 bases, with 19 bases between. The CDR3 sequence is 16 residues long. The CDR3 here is CAISDLEGRLVETQYF. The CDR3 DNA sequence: TGTGCCATCAGTGATTTGGAGGGGCGGCTTGTCGAGACCCAGTACTTC.

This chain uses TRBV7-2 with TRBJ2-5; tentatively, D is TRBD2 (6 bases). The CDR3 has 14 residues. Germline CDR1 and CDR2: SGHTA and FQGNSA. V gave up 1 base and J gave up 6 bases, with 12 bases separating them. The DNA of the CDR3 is TGTGCCAGCAGCTTAGAGCGCGGGATGAAGACCCAGTACTTC. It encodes CASSLERGMKTQYF.

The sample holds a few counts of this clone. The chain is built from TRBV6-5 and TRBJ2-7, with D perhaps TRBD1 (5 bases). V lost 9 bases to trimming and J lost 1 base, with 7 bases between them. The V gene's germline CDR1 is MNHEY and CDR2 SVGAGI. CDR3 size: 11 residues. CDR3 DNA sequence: TGTGCCAGTGGACAATCCTACGAGCAGTACTTC. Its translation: CASGQSYEQYF.

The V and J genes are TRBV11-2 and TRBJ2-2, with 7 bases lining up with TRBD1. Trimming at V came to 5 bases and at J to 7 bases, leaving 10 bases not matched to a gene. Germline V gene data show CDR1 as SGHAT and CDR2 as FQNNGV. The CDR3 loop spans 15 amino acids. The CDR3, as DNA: TGTGCCAGCAGCCCGCCAAACAGGGGAAGCGGGGAGCTGTTTTTT. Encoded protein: CASSPPNRGSGELFF.

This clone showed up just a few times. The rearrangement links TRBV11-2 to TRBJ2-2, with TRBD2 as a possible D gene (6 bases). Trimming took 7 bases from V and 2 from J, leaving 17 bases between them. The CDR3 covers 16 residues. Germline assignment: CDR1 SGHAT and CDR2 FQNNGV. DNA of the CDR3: TGTGCCAGCACCCCACGAGGGAGGAGTAACACCGGGGAGCTGTTTTTT. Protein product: CASTPRGRSNTGELFF. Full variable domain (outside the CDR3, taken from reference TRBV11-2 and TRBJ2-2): EAGVAQSPRYKIIEKRQSVAFWCNPISGHATLYWYQQILGQGPKLLIQFQNNGVVDDSQLPKDRFSAERLKGVDSTLKIQPAKLEDSAVYLCASTPRGRSNTGELFFGEGSRLTVL.

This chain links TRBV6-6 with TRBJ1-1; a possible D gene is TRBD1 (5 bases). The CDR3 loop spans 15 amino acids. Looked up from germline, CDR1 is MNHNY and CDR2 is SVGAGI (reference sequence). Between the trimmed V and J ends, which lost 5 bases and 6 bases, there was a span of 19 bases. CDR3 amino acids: CASSPIQGSNAEAFF. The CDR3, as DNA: TGTGCCAGCAGTCCGATCCAGGGATCTAACGCTGAAGCTTTCTTT.

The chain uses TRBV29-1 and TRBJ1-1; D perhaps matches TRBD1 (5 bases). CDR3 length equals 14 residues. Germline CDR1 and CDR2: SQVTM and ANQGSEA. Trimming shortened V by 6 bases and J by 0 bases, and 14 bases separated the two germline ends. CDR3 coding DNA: TGCAGCGTCGCTGGGTACAGGTTGAACACTGAAGCTTTCTTT. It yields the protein CSVAGYRLNTEAFF.

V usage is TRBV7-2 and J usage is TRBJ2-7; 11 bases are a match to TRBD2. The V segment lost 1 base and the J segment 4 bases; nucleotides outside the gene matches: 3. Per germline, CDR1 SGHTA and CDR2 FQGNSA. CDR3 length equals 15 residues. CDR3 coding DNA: TGTGCCAGCAGCTTAGATTCTAGCGGGAGGTACGAGCAGTACTTC. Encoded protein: CASSLDSSGRYEQYF.

The CDR3 is CASSYRDSQETQYF. The DNA for the CDR3 is TGTGCCAGCAGCTACCGGGACTCTCAAGAGACCCAGTACTTC. V and J are TRBV5-6 and TRBJ2-5, with D tentatively TRBD2 (6 bases). The germline gives CDR1 SGHDT, CDR2 YYEEEE. This CDR3 spans 14 amino acids. V was clipped by 3 bases and J by 2 bases, with 11 bases between them. Based on the CDR3 plus reference TRBV5-6 and TRBJ2-5, the full variable domain is DAGVTQSPTHLIKTRGQQVTLRCSPKSGHDTVSWYQQALGQGPQFIFQYYEEEERQRGNFPDRFSGHQFPNYSSELNVNALLLGDSALYLCASSYRDSQETQYFGPGTRLLVL.

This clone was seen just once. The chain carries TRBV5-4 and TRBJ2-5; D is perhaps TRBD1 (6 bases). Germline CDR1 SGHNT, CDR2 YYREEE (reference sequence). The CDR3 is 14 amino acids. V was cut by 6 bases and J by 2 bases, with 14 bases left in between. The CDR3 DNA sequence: TGTGCCAGCAAACCGGGACAACTTCAAGAGACCCAGTACTTC. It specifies CASKPGQLQETQYF.

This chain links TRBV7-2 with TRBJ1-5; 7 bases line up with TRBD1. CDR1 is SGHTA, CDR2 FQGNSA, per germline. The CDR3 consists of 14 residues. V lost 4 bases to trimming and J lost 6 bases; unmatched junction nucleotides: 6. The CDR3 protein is CASSSTGVTQPQHF. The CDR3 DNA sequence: TGTGCCAGCAGCTCCACAGGGGTAACTCAGCCCCAGCATTTT.

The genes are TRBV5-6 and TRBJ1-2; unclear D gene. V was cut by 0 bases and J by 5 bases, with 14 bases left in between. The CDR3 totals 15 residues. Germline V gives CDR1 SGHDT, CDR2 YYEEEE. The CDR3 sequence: CASSLDAGLRYGYTF. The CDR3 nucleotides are TGTGCCAGCAGCTTGGACGCGGGCCTGAGGTATGGCTACACCTTC.

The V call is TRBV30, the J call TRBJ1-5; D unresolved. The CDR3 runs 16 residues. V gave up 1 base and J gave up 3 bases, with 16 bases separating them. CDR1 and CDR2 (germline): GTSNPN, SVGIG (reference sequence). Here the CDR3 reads CAWSGAGGLHNQPQHF. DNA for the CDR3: TGTGCCTGGAGTGGGGCGGGAGGGCTCCACAATCAGCCCCAGCATTTT.

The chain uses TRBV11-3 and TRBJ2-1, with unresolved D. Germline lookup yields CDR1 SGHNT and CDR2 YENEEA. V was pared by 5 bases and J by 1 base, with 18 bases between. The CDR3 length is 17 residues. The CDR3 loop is CASSLSDLRSSYNEQFF. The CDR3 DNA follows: TGTGCCAGCAGCCTGAGCGACCTCCGATCATCCTACAATGAGCAGTTCTTC. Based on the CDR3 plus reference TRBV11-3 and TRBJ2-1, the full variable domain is EAGVVQSPRYKIIEKKQPVAFWCNPISGHNTLYWYLQNLGQGPELLIRYENEEAVDDSQLPKDRFSAERLKGVDSTLKIQPAELGDSAVYLCASSLSDLRSSYNEQFFGPGTRLTVL.

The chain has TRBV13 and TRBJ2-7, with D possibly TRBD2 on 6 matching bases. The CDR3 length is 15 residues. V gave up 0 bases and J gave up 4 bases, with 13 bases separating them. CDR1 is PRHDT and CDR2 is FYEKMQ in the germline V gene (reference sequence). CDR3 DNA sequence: TGTGCCAGCAGCTTAGGCGGGGAGGAGCCGTACGAGCAGTACTTC. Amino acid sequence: CASSLGGEEPYEQYF.